The rows below give T cell receptor beta chains drawn from one sample of a study of PD-L1 blockade in urothelial cancer. The repertoire was sequenced with immunoSEQ multiplex PCR; TCRdb's copy has only in-frame clones and lacks some. Here the sample spans 87,000 or so clones, 84% being singletons. The input for sequencing was PBMCs, taken around atezolizumab (anti-PD-L1) treatment. Every receptor here comes from a man between 60 and 75 years old with urothelial cancer. The CDR3 runs from the conserved cysteine through the conserved F or W. The D gene is left open where the match is weak. Clone size is stated in some rows and not others, as once, few, many or a class when expanded.

d_gene | abundance | v_gene | CDR3aa
NA | once | TRBV6-1 | CASSEVNEQFF
TRBD1 | NA | TRBV7-8 | CASSLETGGDQPQHF
TRBD1 | NA | TRBV2 | CASSADRDEKLFF
NA | few | TRBV30 | CAWSARRAALGAYF
TRBD1 | NA | TRBV7-8 | CASSSGQGYSNQPQHF
TRBD1 | few | TRBV15 | CATSTTGQGDMKTQYF
NA | NA | TRBV19 | CASRATATLYEQYF
TRBD1 | NA | TRBV28 | CASRGPGTGGNEQFF
NA | NA | TRBV12-5 | CASGLVLQAGPRYTDTQYF
NA | NA | TRBV15 | CATSSPYQGSTGELFF
TRBD1 | NA | TRBV10-2 | CASREIQGARFNEQFF
NA | NA | TRBV5-1 | CASSLDGESGTQYF
NA | NA | TRBV7-2 | CASSPTGTTNTGELFF
NA | NA | TRBV14 | CASSQEGGGAKNIQYF
TRBD2 | NA | TRBV5-6 | CASSDLAGEETQYF
NA | NA | TRBV4-2 | CASSQDRSNTEAFF
TRBD1 | NA | TRBV5-6 | CASSLWDSSYEQYF
NA | NA | TRBV6-6 | CASRGQLIATNEKLFF
TRBD2 | NA | TRBV5-4 | CASSQETSGGRNGVQYF
TRBD2 | NA | TRBV5-1 | CASSVSAGVGYEQYF
NA | NA | TRBV28 | CASSPPARSVGTQYF
TRBD1 | few | TRBV29-1 | CSVQTGGRQPQHF
NA | NA | TRBV28 | CASATSWNYGYTF
NA | NA | TRBV10-2 | CASSEEGLGNQPQHF
TRBD1 | NA | TRBV28 | CASRGQGATYEQYF
NA | NA | TRBV5-6 | CASSLFRGTSGEKLFF
NA | NA | TRBV29-1 | CSVTKGGTTTEAFF
NA | NA | TRBV19 | CASSGPGRGYTF
TRBD1 | NA | TRBV25-1 | CASSDRGHEQYF
NA | NA | TRBV28 | CASSLGGGGKETQYF
NA | once | TRBV30 | CAWSPRVEQYF
NA | NA | TRBV28 | CAINSGVGEKLFF
TRBD1 | NA | TRBV13 | CASSPGQPTYEQYF
TRBD1 | NA | TRBV6-1 | CASSEVRRGHGYTF
NA | few | TRBV10-1 | CASSAQSALHEQYF
TRBD2 | NA | TRBV6-5 | CASSYSRRGWSETQYF
NA | few | TRBV10-3 | CAISEQRFPLEAFF
NA | NA | TRBV2 | CASRPSSGYTEAFF
TRBD1 | few | TRBV2 | CASSVYRGQQPQHF
TRBD1 | NA | TRBV6-5 | CASSSDRVGNQPQHF
TRBD1 | NA | TRBV5-1 | CASSPGQGNQPQHF
TRBD1 | NA | TRBV7-2 | CASSRHTGGSGNTIYF
TRBD1 | NA | TRBV7-9 | CASSLEDRVRYGYTF
NA | NA | TRBV28 | CASSLGRYEQYF
TRBD1 | NA | TRBV2 | CASRQDRGLNTGELFF
TRBD1 | NA | TRBV6-1 | CASSESGGNEKLFF
TRBD1 | NA | TRBV25-1 | CASSEGTGANYGYTF
TRBD2 | NA | TRBV14 | CASSQDPGGLAGGNIQYF
TRBD1 | NA | TRBV5-4 | CASSSGQGTETQYF
TRBD2 | NA | TRBV28 | CASSPRTSGKNTGELFF
TRBD1 | NA | TRBV10-1 | CASRGQGDTEAFF
TRBD1 | once | TRBV5-1 | CASSLAGGQGANYGYTF